This T cell receptor (beta chain) was sequenced for a study of siplizumab effects on memory and regulatory T cells. Study observations and caveats: Mappable alloreactive CD4+ clones came from Treg cells more than 60% of the time on average with siplizumab, against 26.9% in controls. Unstimulated subsets were the mapping target of only a minor fraction of alloreactive clones. The naive T cell population seemed more diverse than memory cells and seemed a major contributor to the alloresponse.

Germline V gene sequence: CDR1 SQVTM, CDR2 ANQGSEA. V shed 6 bases and J shed 1 base, with 14 bases lying between them. This CDR3 region has 14 residues. Some clones are missing from TCRdb's copy, which holds only in-frame ones; the method was immunoSEQ multiplex PCR. Of 90,000 to 140,000 clones in the sample, roughly 91% were seen once. Worth noting for this clone: Antigen: not known.

Specimen: CD4+ T cells sorted from blood. The J gene is TRBJ2-3, the V gene TRBV29-1; weak D call: TRBD1 (6 bases). The receptor comes from a human donor in good health. The CDR3, as DNA: TGCAGCGTCGGTAACAGGGTACGCACAGATACGCAGTATTTT. Its protein product is CSVGNRVRTDTQYF.